Listed here are 30 T cell receptor beta chains from one sample, sequenced in a study of cytomegalovirus exposure and HLA in healthy donors. Using immunoSEQ multiplex PCR, the repertoire was profiled, and TCRdb retains in-frame clones only, with some absent. The sample carries 45,000 to 65,000 clones, approximately 92% recorded once. Input material: PBMCs. These receptors were obtained from a woman under 30 in good health and CMV-seronegative.

The chain joins TRBV30 to TRBJ1-1, with D possibly TRBD1 on 6 matching bases. The V end lost 0 bases, the J end lost 6 bases, and 11 bases lay between the germline ends. CDR1 and CDR2 (germline): GTSNPN, SVGIG (reference sequence). This CDR3 has 13 amino acids. CDR3 bases: TGTGCCTGGAGTGTAACAGGGTACGCTGAAGCTTTCTTT. Translation: CAWSVTGYAEAFF.

J is TRBJ1-1 and V is TRBV18; D gene uncertain. Germline V gives CDR1 KGHSH, CDR2 LQKENI. Trimming pared 4 bases from V and 8 bases from J, leaving 11 bases between. The CDR3 length is 12 residues. The CDR3 DNA reads as TGTGCCAGCTCACGGGAAAGGGAGGAAGCTTTCTTT. Translation gives CASSREREEAFF.

This clone came up a few times. V usage is TRBV7-9 and J usage is TRBJ2-5, with 7 positions matching TRBD2. The CDR3 is made up of 14 amino acids. Germline loops: CDR1 SEHNR, CDR2 FQNEAQ (reference sequence). Germline trimming cut 5 bases from V and 4 bases from J; bases unmatched to any gene: 7. The CDR3 bases are TGTGCCAGCAGCCCCCCCTGGGGGGGAGAGACCCAGTACTTC. It encodes CASSPPWGGETQYF.

This chain links TRBV11-3 with TRBJ2-7; TRBD2 is a possible D gene (6 bases). From germline, CDR1 is SGHNT and CDR2 YENEEA. The CDR3 runs 14 residues. V gave up 4 bases and J gave up 1 base, with 11 bases separating them. The CDR3 nucleotides are TGTGCCAGCAGCTCACGGGAGTCGTCCTACGAGCAGTACTTC. Its translation: CASSSRESSYEQYF.

In DNA, the CDR3 is TGTGCCAGCAGCTTAACAGGGGAAGAGACCCAGTACTTC. This encodes CASSLTGEETQYF. The chain is built from TRBV5-4 and TRBJ2-5; TRBD1 agrees at 7 bases. V lost 2 bases and J lost 3; bases outside the gene matches: 1. The CDR3 consists of 13 residues. Germline V gene data show CDR1 as SGHNT and CDR2 as YYREEE (reference sequence). Drawing the rest from reference TRBV5-4 and TRBJ2-5, the complete variable domain is ETGVTQSPTHLIKTRGQQVTLRCSSQSGHNTVSWYQQALGQGPQFIFQYYREEENGRGNFPPRFSGLQFPNYSSELNVNALELDDSALYLCASSLTGEETQYFGPGTRLLVL.

This chain joins TRBV5-1 and TRBJ1-5; weak D call: TRBD1 (5 bases). This CDR3 region has 15 residues. Trimming removed 0 bases from V and 6 bases from J, with 13 bases in between. Looked up from germline, CDR1 is SGHRS and CDR2 is YFSETQ. In DNA, the CDR3 is TGCGCCAGCAGCTTGGGGGACCGAGCGGGTCAGCCCCAGCATTTT. This sequence encodes CASSLGDRAGQPQHF. Full variable domain (remainder filled in from reference TRBV5-1 and TRBJ1-5): KAGVTQTPRYLIKTRGQQVTLSCSPISGHRSVSWYQQTPGQGLQFLFEYFSETQRNKGNFPGRFSGRQFSNSRSEMNVSTLELGDSALYLCASSLGDRAGQPQHFGDGTRLSIL.

The chain uses TRBV10-1 and TRBJ1-2; the match to TRBD1 covers 8 bases. The ends lost 6 bases at V and 0 bases at J; junction bases unmatched: 9. This CDR3 spans 16 amino acids. Germline V lookup: CDR1 WNHNN, CDR2 SYGVQD (reference sequence). The CDR3 bases are TGCGCCAGCAGGCTCGGGACAGGCCGTTCTAACTATGGCTACACCTTC. Its translation: CASRLGTGRSNYGYTF.

The CDR3 DNA sequence: TGTGCCAGCACCCTCCCGGGAAACACCATATATTTT. Its protein product is CASTLPGNTIYF. V gene TRBV6-5 combines with J gene TRBJ1-3; D is unresolved. The CDR3 has 12 residues. The germline CDR1 and CDR2 sequences are MNHEY and SVGAGI. V dropped 7 bases and J dropped 4 bases, with 8 bases sitting between them.

The genes are TRBV6-1 and TRBJ2-5; weak D call: TRBD2 (7 bases). V was clipped by 7 bases and J by 4 bases, with 16 bases between them. From germline, CDR1 is MNHNS and CDR2 SASEGT. The CDR3 consists of 14 residues. The CDR3 coding sequence is TGTGCCAGCACAGAGGGGGGGGCGGGAGAGACCCAGTACTTC. Translation gives CASTEGGAGETQYF.

The chain combines TRBV30 with TRBJ2-3, with 14 positions matching TRBD2. This CDR3 region has 15 residues. CDR1 GTSNPN and CDR2 SVGIG come from the germline V gene (reference sequence). The V and J ends lost 4 bases and 7 bases, in that order; junction bases with no gene match: 7. In DNA, the CDR3 is TGTGCCTGGATTGGGACTAGCGGGGGCCAATATACGCAGTATTTT. Amino acids: CAWIGTSGGQYTQYF. Using reference TRBV30 and TRBJ2-3 for the parts outside the CDR3, the full variable domain is SQTIHQWPATLVQPVGSPLSLECTVEGTSNPNLYWYRQAAGRGLQLLFYSVGIGQISSEVPQNLSASRPQDRQFILSSKKLLLSDSGFYLCAWIGTSGGQYTQYFGPGTRLTVL.

V and J are TRBV10-3 and TRBJ1-2; 9 bases are a match to TRBD1. Germline V CDR1 and CDR2: ENHRY, SYGVKD. After removal of 10 bases from V and 3 bases from J, the junction contained 3 bases not matched to a gene. This CDR3 comprises 12 residues. In DNA, the CDR3 is TGTGCCACCCGACAGGGGGACTATGGCTACACCTTC. It encodes CATRQGDYGYTF.

The CDR3 here is CASSPRASGPNEQFF. In DNA form, the CDR3 reads TGTGCCAGCAGCCCCAGGGCTAGCGGGCCCAATGAGCAGTTCTTC. The chain uses TRBV11-2 and TRBJ2-1, with 8 bases aligning to TRBD2. V shed 5 bases, J shed 6 bases, and the junction held 9 bases outside the gene matches. This CDR3 has 15 residues. Germline loops: CDR1 SGHAT, CDR2 FQNNGV.

The V call is TRBV7-2, the J call TRBJ2-6, with 10 bases lining up with TRBD1. This CDR3 is 17 amino acids long. The ends lost 5 bases at V and 3 bases at J; junction bases unmatched: 7. The germline gives CDR1 SGHTA, CDR2 FQGNSA. The CDR3 region has the DNA TGTGCCAGCAGCCCAAGGACAGGGGGGAGTGGGGCCAACGTCCTGACTTTC. This codes for CASSPRTGGSGANVLTF.

This sequence joins TRBV27 and TRBJ2-1; 10 bases align to TRBD2. Germline V gene lookup returns CDR1 MNHEY and CDR2 SMNVEV (reference sequence). The CDR3 consists of 13 residues. The ends lost 5 bases at V and 5 bases at J; junction bases unmatched: 0. The CDR3 spells CASSGLADNEQFF. The CDR3 bases are TGTGCCAGCAGTGGACTAGCGGACAATGAGCAGTTCTTC.

The rearrangement joins TRBV19 to TRBJ1-5, with D unclear. The germline gives CDR1 LNHDA, CDR2 SQIVND (reference sequence). The CDR3 is 13 amino acids. Deletions cut 6 bases from V and 0 bases from J, with 6 bases between. The CDR3 DNA reads TGTGCCAGTAGCAAAAATAGCAATCAGCCCCAGCATTTT. Its translation is CASSKNSNQPQHF.

The V call is TRBV5-4, the J call TRBJ2-2; unclear D gene. In germline, CDR1 is SGHNT, CDR2 YYREEE (reference sequence). This CDR3 has 13 residues. V lost 4 bases, J lost 6 bases, and 10 bases lay in between. As DNA, the CDR3 is TGTGCCAGCAGCGCTCGCGAGCCCGGGGAGCTGTTTTTT. It specifies CASSAREPGELFF.

This chain connects TRBV28 to TRBJ2-5; 10 bases are shared with TRBD2. V was clipped by 1 base and J by 5 bases; unmatched bases: 13. Germline values: CDR1 MDHEN, CDR2 SYDVKM. There are 18 residues in the CDR3. Here the CDR3 reads CASSLLDSGLAEGETQYF. CDR3 DNA: TGTGCCAGCAGTTTATTGGATAGTGGACTAGCGGAGGGGGAGACCCAGTACTTC.

The chain is built from TRBV2 and TRBJ2-5; D perhaps matches TRBD1 (5 bases). This CDR3 is built from 13 residues. Germline CDR1 reads SNHLY; CDR2 reads FYNNEI. V gave up 8 bases and J gave up 0 bases, with 10 bases separating them. This chain's CDR3 is CASHRTNQETQYF. CDR3 DNA: TGTGCCAGCCACCGGACAAACCAAGAGACCCAGTACTTC.

J is TRBJ2-7 and V is TRBV7-3; possible D gene TRBD1, 6 bases. Germline V gene data show CDR1 as SGHTA and CDR2 as FQGTGA. The CDR3 extends over 13 amino acids. With 4 bases removed from V and 7 bases from J, the gap between germline ends came to 14 bases. In DNA, the CDR3 is TGTGCCAGCAGCTCGGGACAAGGCCGGGAGCAGTACTTC. Protein product: CASSSGQGREQYF.

In this sample, this clone turned up once. V and J are TRBV4-2 and TRBJ2-2; the match to TRBD2 covers 11 bases. V trimming: 4 bases; J trimming: 5 bases; junction bases outside the gene matches: 9. There are 17 residues in the CDR3. The V gene's germline CDR1 is LGHNA and CDR2 YNFKEQ. As DNA, the CDR3 is TGTGCCAGCAGCCCCCACACTAGCGGGAGCGGGACCGGGGAGCTGTTTTTT. Its translation is CASSPHTSGSGTGELFF.

The chain carries TRBV6-5 and TRBJ2-7; 9 nucleotides match TRBD2. CDR3 length equals 15 residues. The germline V gene encodes CDR1 MNHEY and CDR2 SVGAGI. V gave up 0 bases and J gave up 4 bases; unmatched junction bases: 4. The CDR3 sequence is CASSYSVSGGYEQYF. CDR3 nucleotide sequence: TGTGCCAGCAGTTACTCTGTAAGCGGGGGGTACGAGCAGTACTTC.

The genes are TRBV5-4 and TRBJ1-4; maybe TRBD1 (6 bases). V lost 3 bases, J lost 8 bases, and 20 bases lay in between. Germline assignment: CDR1 SGHNT and CDR2 YYREEE (reference sequence). The CDR3 has 16 residues. The CDR3 DNA reads TGTGCCAGCAGCTCCCGGGGACAAATTGGGGCGGAAAAACTGTTTTTT. Its translation is CASSSRGQIGAEKLFF.

This sequence joins TRBV30 and TRBJ2-2; 9 bases agree with TRBD1. The CDR3 runs 14 residues. The V gene's germline CDR1 is GTSNPN and CDR2 SVGIG (reference sequence). Losses at the gene ends were 3 bases for V and 3 bases for J; bases not matched to a gene: 2. Here the CDR3 reads CAWRTGGYTGELFF. As DNA, the CDR3 is TGTGCCTGGAGGACAGGGGGTTACACCGGGGAGCTGTTTTTT. Supplemented by reference TRBV30 and TRBJ2-2, the full variable domain reads SQTIHQWPATLVQPVGSPLSLECTVEGTSNPNLYWYRQAAGRGLQLLFYSVGIGQISSEVPQNLSASRPQDRQFILSSKKLLLSDSGFYLCAWRTGGYTGELFFGEGSRLTVL.

Only a few counts were recorded for this clone. J is TRBJ2-2 and V is TRBV5-1; 12 nucleotides line up with TRBD2. Per the germline V gene, CDR1 is SGHRS and CDR2 is YFSETQ. The V gene end was trimmed by 3 bases and the J gene end by 7 bases; junction bases not matched to a gene: 7. This CDR3 is built from 16 residues. The CDR3 bases are TGCGCCAGCAGCTCGACTAGCGGGAGTCACGGCGGGGAGCTGTTTTTT. Its translation: CASSSTSGSHGGELFF.

The V gene is TRBV19, the J gene TRBJ1-5, with D tentatively TRBD1 (5 bases). The V end was cut by 6 bases, the J end by 7 bases, with 19 bases between. The V gene's germline CDR1 is LNHDA and CDR2 SQIVND (reference sequence). The CDR3 length is 15 residues. This CDR3 reads CASRYDRASWQPQHF. The DNA for the CDR3 is TGTGCCAGTAGATATGACAGAGCCTCCTGGCAGCCCCAGCATTTT.

This clone has a single count. The V gene is TRBV5-5, the J gene TRBJ1-4; D possibly corresponds to TRBD1 (5 bases). The CDR3 length is 15 residues. Deletions cut 4 bases from V and 0 bases from J, with 10 bases between. Germline CDR1 is SGHKS and CDR2 is YYEKEE (reference sequence). As DNA, the CDR3 is TGTGCCAGCAGCCAACGACAGACAACTAATGAAAAACTGTTTTTT. This sequence encodes CASSQRQTTNEKLFF. Supplemented by reference TRBV5-5 and TRBJ1-4, the full variable domain reads DAGVTQSPTHLIKTRGQQVTLRCSPISGHKSVSWYQQVLGQGPQFIFQYYEKEERGRGNFPDRFSARQFPNYSSELNVNALLLGDSALYLCASSQRQTTNEKLFFGSGTQLSVL.

The chain's CDR3 is CASRRLAGGTDTQYF. The CDR3 DNA reads TGTGCCAGCAGGCGACTAGCGGGGGGGACAGATACGCAGTATTTT. The chain carries TRBV2 and TRBJ2-3; 14 bases align to TRBD2. The CDR3 length is 15 residues. Germline CDR1 reads SNHLY; CDR2 reads FYNNEI. The ends lost 6 bases at V and 3 bases at J; junction bases unmatched: 2.

The chain joins TRBV6-1 to TRBJ1-5; tentatively, D is TRBD1 (5 bases). The CDR3 spans 15 residues. V shed 8 bases and J shed 2 bases, with 16 bases lying between them. CDR1 MNHNS and CDR2 SASEGT come from the germline V gene. CDR3 coding DNA: TGTGCCAGCGCAGGGTGGCACATGGGCAATCAGCCCCAGCATTTT. Translation gives CASAGWHMGNQPQHF.

This rearrangement joins TRBV19 to TRBJ2-7, with a tentative D call TRBD2 (6 bases). CDR1 is LNHDA and CDR2 is SQIVND in the germline V gene (reference sequence). The length of the CDR3 is 13 residues. Trimming pared 7 bases from V and 3 bases from J, leaving 13 bases between. CDR3 sequence: CASTGGTDYEQYF. In nucleotides, the CDR3 is TGTGCCAGTACCGGCGGGACGGACTACGAGCAGTACTTC.

The rearrangement joins TRBV7-9 to TRBJ2-7, with TRBD1 as a possible D gene (6 bases). The CDR3 covers 16 residues. Trimming shortened V by 1 base and J by 7 bases, and 20 bases separated the two germline ends. Germline values: CDR1 SEHNR, CDR2 FQNEAQ (reference sequence). CDR3 protein: CASSLEVGGRGLEQYF. CDR3 in DNA: TGTGCCAGCAGCTTAGAGGTCGGCGGCAGGGGCCTTGAGCAGTACTTC. Based on the CDR3 plus reference TRBV7-9 and TRBJ2-7, the full variable domain is DTGVSQNPRHKITKRGQNVTFRCDPISEHNRLYWYRQTLGQGPEFLTYFQNEAQLEKSRLLSDRFSAERPKGSFSTLEIQRTEQGDSAMYLCASSLEVGGRGLEQYFGPGTRLTVT.